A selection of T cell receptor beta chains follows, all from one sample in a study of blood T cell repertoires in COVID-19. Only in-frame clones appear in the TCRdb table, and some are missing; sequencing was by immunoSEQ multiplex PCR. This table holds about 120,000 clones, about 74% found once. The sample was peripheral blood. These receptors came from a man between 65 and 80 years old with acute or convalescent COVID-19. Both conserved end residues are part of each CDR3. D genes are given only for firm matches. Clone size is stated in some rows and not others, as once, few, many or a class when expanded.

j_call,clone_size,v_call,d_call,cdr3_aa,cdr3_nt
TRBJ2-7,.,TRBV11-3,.,CASSSGPYEQYF,TGTGCCAGCTCGTCAGGGCCCTACGAGCAGTACTTC
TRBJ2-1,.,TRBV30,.,CAWSVGGYNEQFF,TGTGCCTGGAGTGTGGGAGGCTACAATGAGCAGTTCTTC
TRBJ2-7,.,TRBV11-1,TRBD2,CASSFTGLAGIDEQYF,TGTGCCAGCAGCTTCACAGGACTAGCGGGAATCGACGAGCAGTACTTC
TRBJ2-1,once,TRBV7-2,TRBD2,CASSLTSGGPREQFF,TGTGCCAGCAGCTTAACTAGCGGGGGGCCCAGGGAGCAGTTCTTC
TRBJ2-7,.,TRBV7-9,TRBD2,CASSIWGGEQYF,TGTGCCAGCAGCATCTGGGGGGGCGAGCAGTACTTC
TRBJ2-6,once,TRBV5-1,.,CASSPQVTSGANVLTF,TGCGCCAGCAGCCCACAGGTAACCTCTGGGGCCAACGTCCTGACTTTC
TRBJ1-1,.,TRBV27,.,CASSSQNTEAFF,TGTGCCAGCAGTTCCCAGAACACTGAAGCTTTCTTT
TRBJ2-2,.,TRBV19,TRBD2,CASSSYSGGGLTGELFF,TGTGCCAGTAGTTCCTATAGCGGGGGCGGACTCACCGGGGAGCTGTTTTTT
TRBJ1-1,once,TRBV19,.,CASSITTRPERAFF,TGTGCCAGTAGTATTACCACCAGACCCGAGAGGGCTTTCTTT
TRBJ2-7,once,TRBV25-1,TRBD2,CASSDYSSGSVYEQYF,TGTGCCAGCAGTGATTACTCAAGCGGGAGTGTCTACGAGCAGTACTTC
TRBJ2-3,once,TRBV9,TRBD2,CASSVDAGVRPDTQYF,TGTGCCAGCAGCGTAGACGCGGGAGTGAGGCCAGATACGCAGTATTTT
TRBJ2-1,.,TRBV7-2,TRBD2,CATVKRLAGENEQFF,TGTGCCACCGTGAAGAGACTAGCGGGAGAGAATGAGCAGTTCTTC
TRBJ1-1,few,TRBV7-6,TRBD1,CASSLRAGTGRNTEAFF,TGTGCCAGCAGCCTACGCGCCGGGACAGGGAGGAACACTGAAGCTTTCTTT
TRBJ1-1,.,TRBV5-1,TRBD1,CASSLGQRNTEAFF,TGCGCCAGCAGCCTGGGACAGAGGAACACTGAAGCTTTCTTT
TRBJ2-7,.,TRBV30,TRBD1,CAWSVDRVIEYF,TGTGCCTGGAGTGTGGACAGGGTGATTGAGTACTTC
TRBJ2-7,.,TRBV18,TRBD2,CASSPPRTRSYEQYF,TGTGCCAGCTCACCCCCAAGGACTAGAAGTTACGAGCAGTACTTC
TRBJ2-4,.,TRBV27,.,CASSVGGLDIQYF,TGTGCCAGCAGTGTAGGGGGATTAGACATTCAGTACTTC
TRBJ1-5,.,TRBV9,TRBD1,CASSVGTGDYNQPQHF,TGTGCCAGCAGCGTAGGGACAGGGGATTACAATCAGCCCCAGCATTTT
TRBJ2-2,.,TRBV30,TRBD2,CAWSAPLAGNANTGELFF,TGTGCCTGGAGTGCACCACTAGCGGGGAATGCGAACACCGGGGAGCTGTTTTTT
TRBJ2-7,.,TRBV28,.,CASRQTGISSYEQYF,TGTGCCAGCAGACAAACAGGGATTTCATCCTACGAGCAGTACTTC
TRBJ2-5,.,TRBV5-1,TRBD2,CASSSGLTSGKGETQYF,TGCGCCAGCAGCTCCGGCCTAACTAGCGGGAAGGGAGAGACCCAGTACTTC
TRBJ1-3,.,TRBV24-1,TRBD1,CATADRAGNTIYF,TGTGCCACCGCGGACAGGGCTGGAAACACCATATATTTT
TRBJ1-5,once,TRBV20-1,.,CSASRGGDQPQHF,TGCAGTGCTAGTCGGGGGGGAGATCAGCCCCAGCATTTT
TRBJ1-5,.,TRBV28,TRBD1,CASSPQGAKGPQHF,TGTGCCAGCAGTCCACAGGGGGCGAAAGGTCCCCAGCATTTT
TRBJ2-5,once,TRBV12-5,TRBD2,CASGLSAGGPGETQYF,TGTGCTAGTGGTTTATCAGCGGGAGGGCCGGGAGAGACCCAGTACTTC
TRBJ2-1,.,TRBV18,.,CASSSISSYNEQFF,TGTGCCAGCTCTAGCATAAGCTCCTACAATGAGCAGTTCTTC
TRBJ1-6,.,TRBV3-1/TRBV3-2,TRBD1,CASSQGQGGSPLHF,TGTGCCAGCAGCCAGGGACAGGGTGGCTCACCCCTCCACTTT
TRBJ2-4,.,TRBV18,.,CASSPGEENIQYF,TGTGCCAGCTCACCTGGGGAGGAAAACATTCAGTACTTC
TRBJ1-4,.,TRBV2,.,CAAGGGDEKLFF,TGTGCCGCCGGAGGAGGGGATGAAAAACTGTTTTTT
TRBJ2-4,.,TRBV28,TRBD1,CASSLEGLRGRRNIQYF,TGTGCCAGCAGTCTAGAGGGCCTCAGGGGGCGGAGAAACATTCAGTACTTC
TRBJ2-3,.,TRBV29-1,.,CSVERQASTDTQYF,TGCAGCGTCGAACGACAGGCTAGCACAGATACGCAGTATTTT
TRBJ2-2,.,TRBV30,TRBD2,CAWSPTAGGVRTGELFF,TGTGCCTGGAGCCCCACAGCGGGGGGGGTAAGGACCGGGGAGCTGTTTTTT
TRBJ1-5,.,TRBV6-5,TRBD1,CASSFGTGRNQPQHF,TGTGCCAGCAGTTTCGGGACAGGGAGAAATCAGCCCCAGCATTTT
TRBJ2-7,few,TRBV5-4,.,CASSAIRDSLYEQYF,TGTGCCAGCAGCGCGATCCGGGACTCCCTTTACGAGCAGTACTTC
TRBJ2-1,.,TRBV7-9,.,CASSPVGAWSNEQFF,TGTGCCAGCAGCCCCGTTGGAGCTTGGTCTAATGAGCAGTTCTTC
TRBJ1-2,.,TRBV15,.,CATSSVSAAYTANYGYTF,TGTGCCACCAGCAGTGTTTCCGCCGCGTACACAGCTAACTATGGCTACACCTTC